Included here is one T cell receptor beta chain sequence, with context. Antigen unknown. The CDR3 sequence is 13 residues long. Trimming took 3 bases from V and 5 from J, leaving 8 bases between them. TCRdb processed the 5' RACE reads anew with MiXCR; each CDR3 protein has one entry. The sample lists hundreds of thousands of distinct CDR3 sequences, around a sixth occurring once. This record comes from a study of T-cell memory formation after mild COVID-19. Study-level information: TCR clusters largely stayed donor specific.

Study outcomes and limitations: Pre-infection memory contained some responding clones, which suggested that cross-reactive memory had joined. CD4+ clones that contracted lay mainly in CM and EM; CD8+ ones lay in EMRA. Clones shrinking from day 15 to 85 showed even CD4/CD8 mixes; later expanders tilted CD4+.

The gene calls are TRBV12-3 or TRBV12-4 and TRBJ2-1; D not resolved. Sequenced input: PBMCs or a T cell subset sorted from them (not recorded which). The sequence was obtained from a man aged 18-30 years who had mild COVID-19 (a few samples of this study predate the infection). Cell type and time point are not known. Here the CDR3 reads CASSFGENNEQFF. The CDR3, as DNA: TGTGCCAGCAGTTTCGGAGAGAACAATGAGCAGTTCTTC.